The sequence of this T cell receptor (beta chain) was determined in a study of T cells in Graves' hyperthyroidism and ophthalmopathy. In the study overall: Peripheral blood draws took place at initial diagnosis, ahead of any treatment.

Template material for amplifying TCR beta CDR3 regions consisted of RNA transcripts. TCR CDR3 regions were first amplified by RT-PCR with HTBI primers. TCRdb re-analysed the multiplex PCR reads in MiXCR, keeping a single row per CDR3 protein. The data show about 500,000 distinct CDR3 sequences, roughly 15% seen once. Study conclusions and caveats: Model output signaled ophthalmopathy a median approximately 6.2 months ahead of onset. Blood samples included most of the expanded thyroid clonotypes exceeding 0.001.

At least ten counts were recorded for this clonotype. Its antigen is as yet unknown. The diagnostic basis comprised clinical symptoms, serum thyroxine and TRAb, thyroid ultrasound and orbital computed tomography. The sample consisted of blood. This clonotype was sampled from a woman between 18 and 30 years old with Graves' ophthalmopathy.

The CDR3 sequence is CASSSATHYGYTF. In nucleotides, the CDR3 is TGTGCCAGCAGCTCTGCGACACACTATGGCTACACCTTC. J is TRBJ1-2 and V is TRBV11-2; D is unresolved. V was clipped by 4 bases and J by 3 bases, with 9 bases between them. The CDR3 runs to 13 residues. The germline V gene has CDR1 SGHAT and CDR2 FQNNGV.